This T cell receptor (beta chain) was sequenced for a study of monozygotic twins with inflammatory bowel disease. General observations from the study: Variability may have been added to patient repertoires by differing immunosuppressive treatments.

The germline CDR1 and CDR2 sequences are SGHRS and YFSETQ. This CDR3 contains 16 residues. Researchers isolated total RNA from whole blood without sorting T cells. About this clonotype itself: Its specificity is unknown.

cDNA encoding TCRalpha and TCRbeta underwent two nested PCRs of about 15 and 9 cycles, each of which was followed by bead purification. After re-calling the 5' RACE reads, TCRdb lists one entry per CDR3 protein, DNA absent. The sample includes hundreds of thousands of distinct CDR3 sequences. The clonotype comes from a human donor with ulcerative colitis or Crohn's disease, or a healthy co-twin of an affected twin (not recorded which). J is TRBJ2-1 and V is TRBV5-1; TCRdb names TRBD2, which stays unverified in the absence of DNA. Sequencing was carried out using blood. The CDR3 loop is CASSLAGRGGYNEQFF.